This passage covers 23 T cell receptor beta chains from one sample sequenced in a study of CD8 T cell repertoires and HIV-1 epitope variants. These TCRs' antigens remain unknown. Using immunoSEQ multiplex PCR, the repertoire was profiled, and TCRdb retains in-frame clones only, with some absent. The sample includes about 5,600 clones, 55% to 70% seen only once; the top ten take approximately 40%. Material for sequencing was cultured CD8+ T cells derived from PBMCs. These receptors came from a male donor with HIV.

V is TRBV6-5 and J is TRBJ2-7; D is ambiguous. CDR1 and CDR2 from the germline V gene are MNHEY and SVGAGI. The CDR3 has 14 residues. V was shortened by 3 bases and J by 4 bases, with 13 bases between the two germline ends. Here the CDR3 DNA reads TGTGCCAGCAGTTATGCTCCGAACGGGTACGAGCAGTACTTC. It yields the protein CASSYAPNGYEQYF.

This clone has a handful of counts. The V and J genes are TRBV18 and TRBJ2-7, with D possibly matching TRBD1 (6 bases). Per germline, CDR1 KGHSH and CDR2 LQKENI. V shed 0 bases and J shed 6 bases, with 9 bases lying between them. The CDR3 length is 13 residues. This chain's CDR3 is CASSPPGRGEQYF. The CDR3 DNA follows: TGTGCCAGCTCACCACCGGGCAGGGGCGAGCAGTACTTC.

The J gene is TRBJ2-1, the V gene TRBV7-9; either TRBD1 or TRBD2 may supply D (5 bases each). With 1 base removed from V and 8 bases from J, the gap between germline ends came to 21 bases. The CDR3 is made up of 17 amino acids. Germline CDR1 SEHNR, CDR2 FQNEAQ (reference sequence). DNA of the CDR3: TGTGCCAGCAGCTTAGGGGATCCGGGACCCCCTCCGTATGAGCAGTTCTTC. Translating it yields CASSLGDPGPPPYEQFF.

This clone occurred once. V and J are TRBV5-4 and TRBJ2-5; no clear D. The length of the CDR3 is 10 residues. V lost 9 bases to trimming and J lost 5 bases, with 8 bases between them. The germline CDR1 and CDR2 sequences are SGHNT and YYREEE (reference sequence). The CDR3 loop is CATPAETQYF. CDR3 coding DNA: TGTGCCACCCCAGCGGAGACCCAGTACTTC. Full variable domain (rest looked up from reference TRBV5-4 and TRBJ2-5): ETGVTQSPTHLIKTRGQQVTLRCSSQSGHNTVSWYQQALGQGPQFIFQYYREEENGRGNFPPRFSGLQFPNYSSELNVNALELDDSALYLCATPAETQYFGPGTRLLVL.

This clone was counted between two and nine times. CDR3 region: CASSLAGQGSYNEQFF. The CDR3 DNA sequence: TGTGCCAGCAGCTTAGCGGGACAGGGCTCCTACAATGAGCAGTTCTTC. The rearrangement uses TRBV7-3 and TRBJ2-1, with 9 bases identical to TRBD1. V lost 2 bases, J lost 0 bases, and 2 bases stayed unmatched. CDR3 length equals 16 residues. Germline V CDR1 and CDR2: SGHTA, FQGTGA.

The chain uses TRBV5-4 and TRBJ2-2; no firm D call. Trimming removed 0 bases at V and 3 bases at J, with 3 bases between. The CDR3 spans 13 residues. Germline loops: CDR1 SGHNT, CDR2 YYREEE (reference sequence). The CDR3 region has the DNA TGTGCCAGCAGCTTGGTCGACACCGGGGAGCTGTTTTTT. The encoded protein is CASSLVDTGELFF.

Sample share makes this clone large. The chain joins TRBV6-1 to TRBJ1-2; the D is unclear. The germline V and J ends were trimmed by 2 bases and 3 bases, with 16 bases remaining between them. CDR1 and CDR2 (germline): MNHNS, SASEGT. The CDR3 length is 16 residues. The CDR3 coding sequence is TGTGCCAGCAGTGAACTTCCACAAGACCTAGACTATGGCTACACCTTC. Translating it yields CASSELPQDLDYGYTF.

CDR3 coding DNA: TGTGCCACCCGGTTGGACAGGGGGACTGAAGCTTTCTTT. It translates to CATRLDRGTEAFF. This sequence joins TRBV15 and TRBJ1-1, with 10 bases matching TRBD1. This CDR3 comprises 13 residues. The germline V gene has CDR1 LNHNV and CDR2 YYDKDF (reference sequence). J lost 5 bases, V lost 8 bases, and 5 bases had no gene match.

This clone was observed a single time. The chain links TRBV7-2 to TRBJ1-1; TRBD1 aligns across 7 bases. The V gene's germline CDR1 is SGHTA and CDR2 FQGNSA. V gave up 5 bases and J gave up 1 base; unmatched junction bases: 1. The CDR3 covers 13 residues. CDR3: CASSGTANTEAFF. The CDR3 nucleotides are TGTGCCAGCAGCGGGACAGCGAACACTGAAGCTTTCTTT.

The CDR3 bases are TGTGCCAGCAGCTCCCGGACAGGGGGGATTAATGAAAAACTGTTTTTT. It codes for CASSSRTGGINEKLFF. V usage is TRBV7-6 and J usage is TRBJ1-4; 10 bases agree with TRBD1. Looked up from germline, CDR1 is SGHVS and CDR2 is FNYEAQ. V was clipped by 4 bases and J by 4 bases; unmatched bases: 6. This CDR3 region has 16 residues. Full variable domain (remainder filled in from reference TRBV7-6 and TRBJ1-4): GAGVSQSPRYKVTKRGQDVALRCDPISGHVSLYWYRQALGQGPEFLTYFNYEAQQDKSGLPNDRFSAERPEGSISTLTIQRTEQRDSAMYRCASSSRTGGINEKLFFGSGTQLSVL.

V gene TRBV2 combines with J gene TRBJ2-1; TRBD2 matches 10 bases. Per the germline V gene, CDR1 is SNHLY and CDR2 is FYNNEI. The CDR3 is 16 amino acids. Germline trimming cut 0 bases from V and 5 bases from J; bases unmatched to any gene: 4. In nucleotides, the CDR3 is TGTGCCAGCAGTGAAGCCCCTAGCGGGAGTGACAATGAGCAGTTCTTC. Protein sequence: CASSEAPSGSDNEQFF.

The chain combines TRBV2 with TRBJ2-1; 8 positions match TRBD1. Germline CDR1 reads SNHLY; CDR2 reads FYNNEI. This CDR3 comprises 13 residues. Trimming at V came to 8 bases and at J to 7 bases, leaving 7 bases not matched to a gene. CDR3 coding DNA: TGTGCCAGCGGGCAGGGGGCGCATAATGAGCAGTTCTTC. Encoded protein: CASGQGAHNEQFF.

The chain recombines TRBV6-5 with TRBJ2-7; 7 nucleotides agree with TRBD1. This CDR3 has 15 amino acids. Germline V gives CDR1 MNHEY, CDR2 SVGAGI. The V gene end was trimmed by 6 bases and the J gene end by 2 bases; junction bases not matched to a gene: 10. The CDR3: CASSLTGSFTYEQYF. The CDR3, as DNA: TGTGCCAGCAGCCTGACAGGGTCATTTACCTACGAGCAGTACTTC.

This chain connects TRBV28 to TRBJ1-4; no reliable D call. This CDR3 comprises 13 residues. Per germline, CDR1 MDHEN and CDR2 SYDVKM. With 7 bases removed from V and 7 bases from J, the gap between germline ends came to 13 bases. In nucleotides, the CDR3 is TGTGCCAGCAACGGGGAGACCCCTGAAAAACTGTTTTTT. This codes for CASNGETPEKLFF.

This clone was counted a few times. The chain is built from TRBV19 and TRBJ2-7; 8 bases are a match to TRBD1. Germline V gives CDR1 LNHDA, CDR2 SQIVND (reference sequence). The CDR3 consists of 13 residues. V lost 8 bases, J lost 5 bases, and 8 bases stayed unmatched. CDR3 coding DNA: TGTGCCAGTTCCTTCGGACAGGGAAACGAGCAGTACTTC. Translating gives CASSFGQGNEQYF.

V gene TRBV4-3 combines with J gene TRBJ2-7, with a tentative D call TRBD1 (6 bases). The germline gives CDR1 LGHNA, CDR2 YSLEER. V was cut by 2 bases and J by 5 bases, with 10 bases left in between. The CDR3 loop spans 13 amino acids. This chain's CDR3 is CASSQFGQNEQYF. The CDR3 DNA sequence: TGCGCCAGCAGCCAATTCGGACAGAACGAGCAGTACTTC.

The V call is TRBV7-8, the J call TRBJ2-3; D remains ambiguous. This CDR3 spans 15 amino acids. The germline CDR1 and CDR2 sequences are SGHVS and FQNEAQ. The V end lost 2 bases, the J end lost 2 bases, and 11 bases lay between the germline ends. The CDR3 region is CASSLWARDTDTQYF. CDR3 sequence (DNA): TGTGCCAGCAGCTTATGGGCTAGGGACACAGATACGCAGTATTTT.

The chain combines TRBV27 with TRBJ2-5; TRBD2 agrees at 7 bases. Trimming cost V 4 bases and J 2 bases; bases outside gene matches: 13. Germline V gives CDR1 MNHEY, CDR2 SMNVEV (reference sequence). CDR3 size: 17 residues. Here the CDR3 DNA reads TGTGCCAGCAGTTCTCTGGGGGAGGGAGAGGGGCAAGAGACCCAGTACTTC. This codes for CASSSLGEGEGQETQYF.

V is TRBV27 and J is TRBJ2-3; D unclear. CDR3 length: 15 residues. Looked up from germline, CDR1 is MNHEY and CDR2 is SMNVEV (reference sequence). Deletions cut 7 bases from V and 0 bases from J, with 14 bases between. The CDR3 sequence is CASTLTGGSTDTQYF. CDR3 sequence (DNA): TGTGCCAGCACCCTGACTGGCGGTAGCACAGATACGCAGTATTTT.

CDR3 loop: CACDGAGLSGNEKLFF. CDR3 nucleotides: TGTGCCTGCGACGGGGCAGGGCTAAGTGGTAATGAAAAACTGTTTTTT. The gene calls are TRBV30 and TRBJ1-4, with D perhaps matching TRBD1 (5 bases). In germline, CDR1 is GTSNPN, CDR2 SVGIG (reference sequence). The V end was cut by 6 bases, the J end by 4 bases, with 21 bases between. The CDR3 has 16 residues.

This clone was detected only once. Within the sample, other DNA sequences also encode this same CDR3. The gene calls are TRBV28 and TRBJ1-1; D is unclear. CDR3 size: 13 residues. Trimming pared 6 bases from V and 6 bases from J, leaving 14 bases between. Per the germline V gene, CDR1 is MDHEN and CDR2 is SYDVKM. The CDR3 DNA follows: TGTGCCAGCAGCTCGGGCTCAAGCCCTGAAGCTTTCTTT. It encodes CASSSGSSPEAFF.

The chain combines TRBV2 with TRBJ1-1; D may be TRBD1 (5 bases). CDR3 length equals 11 residues. The germline V and J ends were trimmed by 8 bases and 6 bases, with 10 bases remaining between them. The germline CDR1 and CDR2 sequences are SNHLY and FYNNEI. The CDR3 sequence: CASYRLAEAFF. The CDR3, as DNA: TGTGCCAGCTACAGGCTTGCTGAAGCTTTCTTT.

The chain has TRBV28 and TRBJ1-4; D unclear. Trimming removed 5 bases from V and 3 bases from J, with 4 bases in between. The CDR3 covers 12 residues. Germline V gives CDR1 MDHEN, CDR2 SYDVKM. The chain's CDR3 is CASSTPNEKLFF. CDR3 bases: TGTGCCAGCAGTACACCTAATGAAAAACTGTTTTTT.